This TCR beta chain was identified in a study of blood T cell repertoires in COVID-19. Study details: Researchers got acute and convalescent COVID-19 samples from the United States, Italy and Spain. PBMCs, B-cell-depleted T cells, or T cells were the source of the cDNA or gDNA that made up the material.

The CDR3 has 13 amino acids. The V end lost 0 bases, the J end lost 4 bases, and 7 bases lay between the germline ends. Seattle patients were enrolled while actively infected and followed longitudinally. Original methodology: Amplification from reference gene primers served as the basis for estimated nucleated cell counts. Profiled with immunoSEQ multiplex PCR; TCRdb holds only in-frame clones, not every one. The V and J calls and clone size come from that table; D and trimming were worked out from the DNA. The table shows roughly 480,000 clones, with 89% occurring only once. The chain employs TRBV23-1 and TRBJ2-7; TRBD2 is a possible D gene (6 bases). TRBV23-1 is flagged as an ORF with uncertain function. Sequencing was done on a sample of peripheral blood. The clonotype was recovered from a man aged 18 to 29 with COVID-19, enrolled during active disease. The CDR3 reads CASSQSGGYEQYF. CDR3 coding DNA: TGCGCCAGCAGTCAATCAGGAGGGTACGAGCAGTACTTC.